This TCR beta chain was observed in a study of blood T cell repertoires in COVID-19. Whole-study context: COVID-19 samples from acute and convalescent phases originated in the United States, Italy and Spain. The cDNA or gDNA used as material had been derived from T cells, B-cell-depleted T cells, or PBMCs.

Original processing methods: Estimation of nucleated cell counts was performed using reference gene primer amplification. Clones were sequenced by immunoSEQ multiplex PCR, and TCRdb holds only the in-frame ones, with some missing. That table supplies the V and J calls and clone size; D and trimming were determined from the DNA. The table includes about 200,000 clones, more than 85% detected once. Sequencing was performed on peripheral blood. The sequence came from a man aged 55 to 69 with acute or convalescent COVID-19.

CDR3 in amino acids: CASSLAAGTSNSNQPQHF. The DNA of the CDR3 is TGTGCCAGCAGCCTCGCCGCCGGGACATCGAATAGCAATCAGCCCCAGCATTTT. The chain joins TRBV28 to TRBJ1-5; D may be TRBD1 (6 bases). Per germline, CDR1 MDHEN and CDR2 SYDVKM. Trimming left V 6 bases short and J 0 bases short, with 21 bases between. CDR3 length equals 18 residues.